The clone carrying this T cell receptor (beta chain) occurred many times. The antigen is undetermined. Hyperthyroidism had been newly diagnosed in patients aged 18 to 65, and its duration was under 2 months. The source of the PBMCs was roughly 10 ml of fresh peripheral blood. This CDR3 is 13 amino acids long. Germline CDR1 is DFQATT and CDR2 is SNEGSKA (reference sequence). Deletions cut 0 bases from V and 5 bases from J, with 11 bases between. Authors of the study amplified TCR beta CDR3 regions from RNA transcripts. HTBI primers drove first-round RT-PCR of the TCR CDR3. TCRdb re-called the multiplex PCR reads with MiXCR, one entry per CDR3 protein. The sample lists fewer than 850,000 distinct CDR3 sequences; about 18% were seen once. This record comes from a study of T cells in Graves' hyperthyroidism and ophthalmopathy. Study-wide points: Prediction of ophthalmopathy progression came a median approximately 7 months pre-onset. Most thyroid clonotypes that were expanded above 0.001 also turned up in blood.

What was sequenced was blood. This clonotype was sampled from a man aged 50 to 59 with Graves' hyperthyroidism. The chain joins TRBV20-1 to TRBJ2-7, with unresolved D. CDR3 protein: CSARDQEGDEQYF. As DNA, the CDR3 is TGCAGTGCTAGAGATCAGGAAGGCGACGAGCAGTACTTC.